Presented here are 8 T cell receptor beta chains from one specimen sequenced in a study of post-analysis software for immune sequencing data. Unique molecular identifiers were carried by the TCR beta cDNA libraries. TCRdb re-analysed the PCR reads in MiXCR, keeping a single row per CDR3 protein. Of some 890,000 distinct CDR3 sequences in the sample, 53% were seen once. Study results and caveats: About five TRBV segments were more frequent in patients than controls; TRBV5-6, TRBV5-1 and TRBV20-1 belonged to this group.

The antigens for these receptors are not known. The sequenced material came from blood. The source is a girl aged 10 to 17 with multiple sclerosis.

The V call is TRBV18, the J call TRBJ2-4, with D perhaps TRBD1 (5 bases). The assigned J gene may be wrong: the sequence end matches TRBJ2-7 better. The CDR3 covers 14 residues. Germline CDR1 reads KGHSH; CDR2 reads LQKENI. The DNA of the CDR3 is TGTGCCAGCTCACCAGTCTCAGGGTCAGTCGAGCAGTACTTC. Amino acids: CASSPVSGSVEQYF.

The sample holds a few counts of this clonotype. The gene calls are TRBV29-1 and TRBJ2-7; 9 positions agree with TRBD1. Per germline, CDR1 SQVTM and CDR2 ANQGSEA. CDR3 length: 13 residues. The junction had 4 bases not matched to a gene; V was cut back by 4 bases and J by 3 bases. CDR3 sequence: CSVGGTGIYEQYF. CDR3 nucleotides: TGCAGCGTTGGGGGGACAGGGATCTACGAGCAGTACTTC.

This chain connects TRBV7-6 to TRBJ2-5; 7 positions match TRBD1. J was trimmed by 11 bases and V by 1 base; bases with no gene match: 13. From germline, CDR1 is SGHVS and CDR2 FNYEAQ. This CDR3 comprises 15 residues. The CDR3 sequence: CASSLGDSEYNEQYF. The CDR3 DNA sequence: TGTGCCAGCAGCTTAGGGGACAGTGAATACAATGAGCAGTACTTC.

This clonotype was counted only a few times. The chain recombines TRBV6-5 with TRBJ2-7; 10 bases map to TRBD2. CDR3 size: 16 residues. J was trimmed by 2 bases and V by 4 bases; bases with no gene match: 8. The germline V gene has CDR1 MNHEY and CDR2 SVGAGI. The CDR3 sequence is CASSSRRTSGAYEQYF. Here the CDR3 DNA reads TGTGCCAGCAGTTCCCGCCGGACTAGCGGAGCCTACGAGCAGTACTTC.

V gene TRBV6-5 combines with J gene TRBJ2-3; D is unclear. The CDR3 extends over 14 amino acids. CDR1 is MNHEY, CDR2 SVGAGI, per germline. Trimming stripped 0 bases from V and 6 bases from J, with 10 bases between. The CDR3 loop reads CASSYSLGYDTQYF. DNA of the CDR3: TGTGCCAGCAGTTACTCCCTGGGTTACGATACGCAGTATTTT.

This clonotype showed up just once. The V call is TRBV20-1, the J call TRBJ2-1, with D possibly being TRBD2 (5 bases). Germline CDR1 and CDR2: DFQATT and SNEGSKA (reference sequence). V was clipped by 3 bases and J by 1 base, with 13 bases between them. The CDR3 is 15 amino acids. The CDR3, as DNA: TGCAGTGCTAGTAGAGCGGCTCTTTCCTACAATGAGCAGTTCTTC. Encoded protein: CSASRAALSYNEQFF.

In this sample, this clonotype turned up once. The J gene is TRBJ2-3, the V gene TRBV2, with D tentatively TRBD1 or TRBD2 (6 bases each). Between the trimmed V and J ends, which lost 7 bases and 4 bases, there was a span of 12 bases. The CDR3 runs to 13 residues. In germline, CDR1 is SNHLY, CDR2 FYNNEI. The CDR3 region is CASTEGEADTQYF. The CDR3 nucleotides are TGTGCCAGCACCGAGGGGGAGGCAGATACGCAGTATTTT.

This clonotype was seen more than once but under ten times. The rearrangement links TRBV6-5 to TRBJ1-1; D not resolved. V lost 2 bases to trimming and J lost 3 bases, with 10 bases between them. Germline V lookup: CDR1 MNHEY, CDR2 SVGAGI. The CDR3 spans 14 residues. The CDR3: CASSYLGSYTEAFF. The CDR3 nucleotides read TGTGCCAGCAGTTACCTAGGGTCTTACACTGAAGCTTTCTTT.